Below are 32 T cell receptor beta chains sequenced from a single sample in a study of blood T cells in healthy people across ages. Together with a sample-barcoded 5' primer, a J-beta primer mix was included in a second PCR lasting 7 to 11 cycles. TCRdb re-called the 5' RACE reads through MiXCR, storing one row per CDR3 protein. The sample has about 600,000 distinct CDR3 sequences, around 48% seen once. Sequencing was performed on blood. Receptors were obtained from an elderly man in good health.

The V gene is TRBV27, the J gene TRBJ1-1, with 10 bases fitting TRBD1. CDR1 is MNHEY, CDR2 SMNVEV, per germline (reference sequence). Losses at the gene ends were 5 bases for V and 1 base for J; bases not matched to a gene: 4. The CDR3 totals 15 residues. As DNA, the CDR3 is TGTGCCAGCAGTCCCCGGGACAGGGGGAACACTGAAGCTTTCTTT. It translates to CASSPRDRGNTEAFF.

This clonotype has a count of ten or more. The rearrangement joins TRBV29-1 to TRBJ2-1, with a weak D call TRBD2 (6 bases). Trimming cost V 1 base and J 0 bases, with 19 bases left between them. CDR1 and CDR2 (germline): SQVTM, ANQGSEA. There are 18 residues in the CDR3. The chain's CDR3 is CSVEGLRAGQHSYNEQFF. The DNA of the CDR3 is TGCAGCGTTGAAGGACTCAGGGCGGGGCAACACTCCTACAATGAGCAGTTCTTC.

The chain couples TRBV10-3 to TRBJ2-5; a possible D gene is TRBD2 (5 bases). Germline lookup yields CDR1 ENHRY and CDR2 SYGVKD. There are 14 residues in the CDR3. V gave up 4 bases and J gave up 1 base, with 10 bases separating them. The CDR3 loop reads CAISASGTQETQYF. The CDR3 coding sequence is TGTGCCATCAGTGCGAGCGGTACCCAAGAGACCCAGTACTTC.

The chain combines TRBV7-3 with TRBJ2-5; unclear D gene. The J call may be in error: the DNA end matches TRBJ2-4 better. This CDR3 has 15 amino acids. The V gene's germline CDR1 is SGHTA and CDR2 FQGTGA. This CDR3 reads CASSRDGRVRDIQYF. The CDR3 DNA sequence: TGTGCCAGCAGCCGCGACGGAAGGGTTAGAGACATTCAGTACTTC.

V gene TRBV7-2 combines with J gene TRBJ2-1; 8 positions match TRBD2. Germline lookup yields CDR1 SGHTA and CDR2 FQGNSA. V lost 5 bases, J lost 9 bases, and 9 bases stayed unmatched. The length of the CDR3 is 14 residues. This CDR3 reads CASSRGTSAGEQFF. CDR3 nucleotide sequence: TGTGCCAGCAGCCGAGGGACTAGTGCGGGTGAGCAGTTCTTC.

The chain links TRBV25-1 to TRBJ2-7; D assignment may be TRBD1 or TRBD2 (6 bases each). The J call may be incorrect, as the DNA end agrees better with TRBJ2-4. Germline assignment: CDR1 MGHDK and CDR2 SYGVNS. CDR3 length equals 13 residues. Here the CDR3 reads CASSGGQGGIQYF. Written as DNA, the CDR3 is TGTGCCAGCAGTGGGGGGCAGGGAGGCATTCAGTACTTC.

V gene TRBV20-1 combines with J gene TRBJ2-1, with TRBD2 matching 12 bases. J gave up 7 bases and V 5 bases, and 9 bases lay outside the gene matches. This CDR3 is built from 15 residues. Germline CDR1 DFQATT, CDR2 SNEGSKA (reference sequence). The CDR3 here is CSAPDLAGGVNEQFF. The CDR3 nucleotides are TGCAGTGCTCCAGATCTAGCGGGAGGGGTGAATGAGCAGTTCTTC.

The sample holds a few counts of this clonotype. The chain joins TRBV29-1 to TRBJ2-2; either TRBD1 or TRBD2 may supply D (5 bases each). There are 14 residues in the CDR3. Deletions cut 4 bases from V and 0 bases from J, with 9 bases between. Germline-derived CDR1 and CDR2 are SQVTM and ANQGSEA. In DNA form, the CDR3 reads TGCAGCGTTGCGAGGGGCACGAACACCGGGGAGCTGTTTTTT. This codes for CSVARGTNTGELFF.

This chain connects TRBV7-2 to TRBJ2-3; D call uncertain. Trimming left V 3 bases short and J 2 bases short, with 12 bases between. CDR1 is SGHTA and CDR2 is FQGNSA in the germline V gene. The CDR3 is 15 residues long. The CDR3 DNA is TGTGCCAGCAGCTTCGAAGCCCGACCCACAGATACGCAGTATTTT. Amino acids: CASSFEARPTDTQYF.

The chain uses TRBV20-1 and TRBJ2-3; either TRBD1 or TRBD2 may supply D (6 bases each). This CDR3 region has 17 residues. Germline V gives CDR1 DFQATT, CDR2 SNEGSKA (reference sequence). Deletions cut 2 bases from V and 2 bases from J, with 20 bases between. CDR3 loop: CSARSYTSRGSTDTQYF. The DNA for the CDR3 is TGCAGTGCTAGATCGTACACTAGCAGGGGTTCCACAGATACGCAGTATTTT.

V is TRBV20-1 and J is TRBJ2-1, with D possibly TRBD2 on 6 matching bases. V was shortened by 3 bases and J by 5 bases, with 17 bases between the two germline ends. CDR1 is DFQATT, CDR2 SNEGSKA, per germline (reference sequence). The CDR3 length is 15 residues. The CDR3 is CSASSPIADHNEQFF. CDR3 nucleotide sequence: TGCAGTGCTAGTTCCCCGATAGCGGACCACAATGAGCAGTTCTTC.

The chain joins TRBV30 to TRBJ1-2; 8 bases are shared with TRBD1. Germline CDR1 and CDR2: GTSNPN and SVGIG (reference sequence). Germline trimming cut 8 bases from V and 5 bases from J; bases unmatched to any gene: 10. This CDR3 contains 13 residues. CDR3 nucleotide sequence: TGTGCCGGAGGTAGACAGGGGCTTTATGGCTACACCTTC. Protein product: CAGGRQGLYGYTF.

This clonotype is a singleton in its sample. Being one base from a much bigger clone, this may be a read error. The chain joins TRBV29-1 to TRBJ1-2, with 7 bases lining up with TRBD1. CDR3 length: 12 residues. Germline lookup yields CDR1 SQVTM and CDR2 ANQGSEA. Here the CDR3 reads CRVRTGDYGYTF. The CDR3 bases are TGCCGCGTTAGAACAGGGGACTATGGCTACACCTTC.

The chain couples TRBV7-2 to TRBJ2-7; 9 bases are shared with TRBD2. The CDR3 is 15 amino acids. The V gene's germline CDR1 is SGHTA and CDR2 FQGNSA. V was clipped by 5 bases and J by 2 bases; unmatched bases: 7. The chain's CDR3 is CASSAGGTPPYEQYF. The CDR3 nucleotides read TGTGCCAGCAGCGCGGGAGGGACTCCCCCCTACGAGCAGTACTTC.

This clonotype appeared a few times. The J gene is TRBJ2-3, the V gene TRBV10-3; D is unresolved. V lost 4 bases and J lost 2, with 16 bases in between. The length of the CDR3 is 16 residues. Germline V CDR1 and CDR2: ENHRY, SYGVKD. The CDR3 coding sequence is TGTGCCATCAGTGGTGGTCAGTCCCTTATCACAGATACGCAGTATTTT. It specifies CAISGGQSLITDTQYF.

V is TRBV3-1 and J is TRBJ2-5; D gene uncertain. Germline CDR1 is LGHDT and CDR2 is YNNKEL (reference sequence). V was trimmed by 2 bases and J by 5 bases, leaving 6 bases between them. This CDR3 spans 12 amino acids. CDR3 nucleotides: TGTGCCAGCAGCCAACGATCGGAGACCCAGTACTTC. This encodes CASSQRSETQYF.

The chain is built from TRBV9 and TRBJ2-7, with D perhaps TRBD2 (6 bases). This CDR3 has 17 residues. Germline lookup yields CDR1 SGDLS and CDR2 YYNGEE. Trimming removed 0 bases from V and 5 bases from J, with 21 bases in between. The CDR3 spells CASSVANEGLRSDEQYF. CDR3 DNA sequence: TGTGCCAGCAGCGTAGCTAATGAGGGACTTCGATCCGACGAGCAGTACTTC.

The chain has TRBV29-1 and TRBJ2-1; tentative D call: TRBD2 (9 bases). Germline CDR1 and CDR2: SQVTM and ANQGSEA. V was shortened by 7 bases and J by 8 bases, with 27 bases between the two germline ends. This CDR3 spans 16 amino acids. For the CDR3, the DNA is TGCAGCGCTAAGGGCAGGGGGCTAGCGGGAATCTATGAGCAGTTCTTC. Translating it yields CSAKGRGLAGIYEQFF.

This clonotype was detected many times. This CDR3 reads CASSLTGVVGETQYF. As DNA, the CDR3 is TGTGCCAGCAGCTTGACAGGGGTTGTCGGCGAGACCCAGTACTTC. This chain joins TRBV7-9 and TRBJ2-5; 8 bases are shared with TRBD1. V shed 3 bases and J 5 bases; nucleotides not matched to a gene: 8. The CDR3 loop spans 15 amino acids. From germline, CDR1 is SEHNR and CDR2 FQNEAQ (reference sequence).

This chain uses TRBV5-1 with TRBJ2-5; D is unclear. Germline CDR1 reads SGHRS; CDR2 reads YFSETQ. CDR3 length: 14 amino acids. The ends were cut back, 6 bases at V and 0 bases at J, with 12 bases in the middle. The DNA of the CDR3 is TGCGCCAGCAAAGGCACGACCTACCAAGAGACCCAGTACTTC. It codes for CASKGTTYQETQYF.

The genes are TRBV30 and TRBJ2-4; 9 bases are shared with TRBD1. The J call may be faulty, since TRBJ2-7 better matches the DNA end. There are 13 residues in the CDR3. CDR1 and CDR2 from the germline V gene are GTSNPN and SVGIG (reference sequence). For the CDR3, the DNA is TGTGCCTGGAGTTGGGACAGGGATGACGAGCAGTACTTC. The encoded protein is CAWSWDRDDEQYF.

The chain combines TRBV20-1 with TRBJ2-3; 8 nucleotides agree with TRBD2. Trimming at V came to 3 bases and at J to 4 bases, leaving 9 bases not matched to a gene. Germline CDR1 and CDR2: DFQATT and SNEGSKA (reference sequence). The CDR3 loop spans 15 amino acids. The CDR3 region is CSASGAGGTADTQYF. The CDR3, as DNA: TGCAGTGCTAGTGGGGCGGGGGGCACTGCAGATACGCAGTATTTT.

The CDR3 DNA reads as TGTGCCAGCAGCTTAGAAGGGCGGTTAAGTGGCTACACCTTC. Protein: CASSLEGRLSGYTF. The chain combines TRBV7-2 with TRBJ1-2, with unresolved D. V was clipped by 1 base and J by 7 bases, with 13 bases between them. The CDR3 contains 14 residues. The germline CDR1 and CDR2 sequences are SGHTA and FQGNSA.

This clonotype was seen more than once but under ten times. This chain links TRBV7-2 with TRBJ2-7, with D possibly being TRBD1 or TRBD2 (5 bases each). The CDR3 has 16 residues. The V gene lost 4 bases and the J gene lost 5 bases, with 21 bases spanning the gap. In germline, CDR1 is SGHTA, CDR2 FQGNSA. CDR3 amino acids: CASSSRGRSFSHEQYF. The CDR3 DNA is TGTGCCAGCAGCTCCCGGGGACGGTCCTTTAGTCACGAGCAGTACTTC.

The chain links TRBV28 to TRBJ2-3; D is undetermined. CDR3 length: 15 residues. The germline V and J ends were trimmed by 2 bases and 3 bases, with 12 bases remaining between them. Germline lookup yields CDR1 MDHEN and CDR2 SYDVKM. CDR3 nucleotides: TGTGCCAGCAGTTTACCGCTGGGTCAGACAGATACGCAGTATTTT. Translating it yields CASSLPLGQTDTQYF.

V gene TRBV20-1 combines with J gene TRBJ1-2, with D unresolved. The ends were cut back, 0 bases at V and 8 bases at J, with 13 bases in the middle. The CDR3 runs 13 residues. Germline-derived CDR1 and CDR2 are DFQATT and SNEGSKA (reference sequence). Here the CDR3 reads CSAREGGSGGYTF. Written as DNA, the CDR3 is TGCAGTGCTAGAGAGGGAGGTAGTGGAGGCTACACCTTC.

The genes are TRBV9 and TRBJ1-5; 7 positions agree with TRBD1. The V gene end was trimmed by 0 bases and the J gene end by 2 bases; junction bases not matched to a gene: 2. Germline CDR1 reads SGDLS; CDR2 reads YYNGEE. CDR3 length: 15 amino acids. The CDR3 spells CASSVEGAGNQPQHF. CDR3 DNA: TGTGCCAGCAGCGTAGAGGGGGCCGGCAATCAGCCCCAGCATTTT.

This clonotype showed up just a few times. The V gene is TRBV20-1, the J gene TRBJ2-5, with a tentative D call TRBD2 (6 bases). The CDR3 covers 15 residues. CDR1 DFQATT and CDR2 SNEGSKA come from the germline V gene (reference sequence). V was pared by 3 bases and J by 5 bases, with 19 bases between. CDR3 in amino acids: CSARRSAGPGETQYF. The CDR3, as DNA: TGCAGTGCTAGGAGATCGGCGGGACCAGGGGAGACCCAGTACTTC.

The chain uses TRBV29-1 and TRBJ2-3; maybe TRBD2 (6 bases). Trimming left V 3 bases short and J 0 bases short, with 10 bases between. The germline gives CDR1 SQVTM, CDR2 ANQGSEA. The CDR3 has 14 amino acids. CDR3 loop: CSVEAGTSTDTQYF. Here the CDR3 DNA reads TGCAGCGTTGAGGCGGGGACTAGCACAGATACGCAGTATTTT.

This sequence joins TRBV20-1 and TRBJ2-3, with 7 nucleotides matching TRBD2. Germline assignment: CDR1 DFQATT and CDR2 SNEGSKA (reference sequence). V trimming: 0 bases; J trimming: 2 bases; junction bases outside the gene matches: 8. The CDR3 totals 16 residues. The CDR3 DNA reads as TGCAGTGCTAGAGATCGTCGGACTAGTACCACAGATACGCAGTATTTT. As protein: CSARDRRTSTTDTQYF.

Note on this clonotype: Being one base from a much bigger clone, this may be a read error. The CDR3 loop reads CASLKKREGYNEQYF. CDR3 in DNA: TGTGCCAGCCTGAAGAAGCGGGAGGGCTACAATGAGCAGTACTTC. This sequence joins TRBV12-3 or TRBV12-4 and TRBJ2-7; 10 nucleotides agree with TRBD2. The CDR3 spans 15 residues. J was trimmed by 7 bases and V by 8 bases; bases with no gene match: 14.

In its sample, this clonotype was seen a few times. The chain has TRBV6-6 and TRBJ1-1; a weak D match, TRBD1 (6 bases). Germline assignment: CDR1 MNHNY and CDR2 SVGAGI (reference sequence). V was clipped by 8 bases and J by 1 base, with 14 bases between them. This CDR3 is built from 14 residues. The CDR3 sequence: CASRGAIGNTEAFF. CDR3 bases: TGTGCCAGCCGGGGGGCGATTGGGAACACTGAAGCTTTCTTT.